These 13 T cell receptor beta chains were all obtained from the same sample, sequenced in a study of glioma-infiltrating T cells after dendritic cell vaccination. The time point here: after dendritic cell vaccination, including at tumor progression/relapse. Generated by immunoSEQ multiplex PCR, the TCRdb table keeps only in-frame clones and is missing some. The sample contains 98,000 or so clones, less than 90% of which appear only once. The sequencing used blood, collected after dendritic cell vaccination. These receptors all come from a human donor with glioblastoma.

This chain joins TRBV2 and TRBJ2-3; tentative D call: TRBD2 (6 bases). Germline V CDR1 and CDR2: SNHLY, FYNNEI. Between the trimmed V and J ends, which lost 6 bases and 6 bases, there was a span of 10 bases. The CDR3 covers 12 residues. The CDR3 spells CASREGPDTQYF. CDR3 nucleotides: TGTGCCAGCAGGGAGGGCCCGGATACGCAGTATTTT.

V is TRBV10-1 and J is TRBJ2-3, with D possibly TRBD2 on 6 matching bases. The CDR3 loop spans 16 amino acids. Looked up from germline, CDR1 is WNHNN and CDR2 is SYGVQD (reference sequence). Trimming removed 3 bases from V and 0 bases from J, with 13 bases in between. CDR3 sequence: CASSDGPSVSTDTQYF. The CDR3 DNA reads TGCGCCAGCAGTGATGGGCCTAGCGTTAGCACAGATACGCAGTATTTT.

CDR3 nucleotide sequence: TGTGCCAGCAGCGGAAGGACAGGGGGATCCGAGCAGTACTTC. Translated: CASSGRTGGSEQYF. The chain joins TRBV2 to TRBJ2-7; TRBD1 matches at 10 bases. There are 14 residues in the CDR3. The V and J ends lost 6 bases and 6 bases, in that order; junction bases with no gene match: 8. Germline CDR1 SNHLY, CDR2 FYNNEI.

The rearrangement uses TRBV7-2 and TRBJ2-7, with 8 bases matching TRBD2. J gave up 2 bases and V 2 bases, and 5 bases lay outside the gene matches. The CDR3 consists of 15 residues. The V gene's germline CDR1 is SGHTA and CDR2 FQGNSA. The CDR3 coding sequence is TGTGCCAGCAGCTTACAAGGGGGACTAGCCTACGAGCAGTACTTC. Its translation: CASSLQGGLAYEQYF.

This chain connects TRBV6-1 to TRBJ2-3; weak D call: TRBD2 (6 bases). CDR1 is MNHNS and CDR2 is SASEGT in the germline V gene. V shed 11 bases and J shed 3 bases, with 9 bases lying between them. The CDR3 has 11 residues. CDR3 nucleotides: TGTGCCGGCGGGGCGACAGATACGCAGTATTTT. Its protein product is CAGGATDTQYF.

The V call is TRBV10-2, the J call TRBJ1-1; D gene ambiguous. Between the trimmed V and J ends, which lost 8 bases and 7 bases, there was a span of 8 bases. The V gene's germline CDR1 is WSHSY and CDR2 SAAADI. CDR3 length: 10 residues. CDR3 DNA sequence: TGCGCCAGCGGGCAGTATGAAGCTTTCTTT. It encodes CASGQYEAFF.

This rearrangement joins TRBV5-1 to TRBJ2-2, with a tentative D call TRBD2 (5 bases). This CDR3 region has 14 residues. The V and J ends lost 3 bases and 4 bases respectively, with 10 bases between them. Per the germline V gene, CDR1 is SGHRS and CDR2 is YFSETQ. The CDR3 DNA reads as TGCGCCAGCAGCTCTCTAGCCGGCACCGGGGAGCTGTTTTTT. Its protein is CASSSLAGTGELFF.

This clone showed up just once. The V call is TRBV15, the J call TRBJ1-1; D might be TRBD1 (6 bases). There are 17 residues in the CDR3. The germline V gene has CDR1 LNHNV and CDR2 YYDKDF (reference sequence). V was pared by 2 bases and J by 3 bases, with 19 bases between. CDR3 sequence (DNA): TGTGCCACCAGCAGATACTCAAGGGGGTACTACGACACTGAAGCTTTCTTT. It translates to CATSRYSRGYYDTEAFF.

V usage is TRBV19 and J usage is TRBJ2-1; D gene unclear. In germline, CDR1 is LNHDA, CDR2 SQIVND (reference sequence). This CDR3 spans 15 amino acids. V was shortened by 0 bases and J by 4 bases, with 10 bases between the two germline ends. The CDR3 protein is CASSIEAAGYNEQFF. The CDR3, as DNA: TGTGCCAGTAGTATAGAAGCCGCCGGTTACAATGAGCAGTTCTTC.

The chain employs TRBV5-1 and TRBJ2-7; 7 bases are a match to TRBD2. The CDR3 covers 16 residues. Germline values: CDR1 SGHRS, CDR2 YFSETQ. V lost 4 bases and J lost 4; bases outside the gene matches: 14. The CDR3 sequence is CASSLGGAGSLYEQYF. The DNA for the CDR3 is TGCGCCAGCAGCCTTGGGGGAGCGGGAAGTTTGTACGAGCAGTACTTC.

J is TRBJ2-1 and V is TRBV9; 8 bases align to TRBD2. The CDR3 covers 14 residues. The J segment lost 10 bases and the V segment lost 2 bases, leaving 8 bases of the junction unmatched. Germline loops: CDR1 SGDLS, CDR2 YYNGEE. The CDR3 spells CASSVASGRGEQFF. CDR3 DNA sequence: TGTGCCAGCAGCGTGGCGAGCGGGAGAGGGGAGCAGTTCTTC.

V and J are TRBV28 and TRBJ2-7; D is ambiguous. Deletions cut 7 bases from V and 6 bases from J, with 16 bases between. Germline CDR1 is MDHEN and CDR2 is SYDVKM. The CDR3 sequence is 13 residues long. Here the CDR3 reads CASKSSLTGEQYF. The CDR3 DNA reads as TGTGCCAGCAAATCAAGCCTTACGGGCGAGCAGTACTTC.

This clone appeared a single time. The chain combines TRBV5-4 with TRBJ2-1, with D hard to call. V was shortened by 3 bases and J by 4 bases, with 5 bases between the two germline ends. The CDR3 runs 12 residues. Germline CDR1 SGHNT, CDR2 YYREEE (reference sequence). CDR3: CASSSLYNEQFF. CDR3 nucleotides: TGTGCCAGCAGCTCCCTTTACAATGAGCAGTTCTTC.